This T cell receptor (beta chain) was observed in a study of blood T cell repertoires in COVID-19. For the study at large: T cells, B-cell-depleted T cells, or PBMCs supplied cDNA or gDNA.

Measured with immunoSEQ multiplex PCR; TCRdb has only the in-frame clones, and not every one. The sample contains a few hundred thousand clones, 65% to 90% of which appear only once. The CDR3 is 13 amino acids. The ends were cut back, 2 bases at V and 6 bases at J, with 10 bases in the middle. In germline, CDR1 is MGHDK, CDR2 SYGVNS. The Seattle patients, enrolled during active infection, were followed longitudinally. This TCR was sampled from a woman between 70 and 85 years old with COVID-19, enrolled during active disease. The specimen sequenced was peripheral blood. V usage is TRBV25-1 and J usage is TRBJ1-2; D is unclear. In DNA, the CDR3 is TGTGCCAGCAGTGAACGGGGTCCGGATGGCTACACCTTC. This translates into CASSERGPDGYTF.